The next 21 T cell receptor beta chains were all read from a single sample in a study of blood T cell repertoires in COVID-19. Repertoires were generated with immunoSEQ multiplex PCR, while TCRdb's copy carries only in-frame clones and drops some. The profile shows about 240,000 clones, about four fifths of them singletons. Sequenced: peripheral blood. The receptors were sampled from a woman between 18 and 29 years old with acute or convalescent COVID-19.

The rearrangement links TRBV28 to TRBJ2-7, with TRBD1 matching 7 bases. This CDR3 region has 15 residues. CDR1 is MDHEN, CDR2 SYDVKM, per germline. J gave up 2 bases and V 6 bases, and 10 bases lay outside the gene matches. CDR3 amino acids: CASSLTGARTYEQYF. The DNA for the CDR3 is TGTGCCAGCAGCCTCACAGGGGCCCGGACCTACGAGCAGTACTTC.

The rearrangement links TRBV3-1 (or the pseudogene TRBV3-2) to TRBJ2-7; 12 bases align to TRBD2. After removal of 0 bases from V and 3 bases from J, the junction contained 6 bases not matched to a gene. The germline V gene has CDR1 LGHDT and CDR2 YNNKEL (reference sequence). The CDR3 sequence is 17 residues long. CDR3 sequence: CASSQDPGLAGSYEQYF. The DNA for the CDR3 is TGTGCCAGCAGCCAAGATCCTGGACTAGCGGGGAGCTACGAGCAGTACTTC.

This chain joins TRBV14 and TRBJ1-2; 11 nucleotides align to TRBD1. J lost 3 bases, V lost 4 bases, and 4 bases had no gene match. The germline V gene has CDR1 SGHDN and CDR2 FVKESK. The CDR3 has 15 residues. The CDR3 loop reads CASSPRTGGDYGYTF. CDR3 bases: TGTGCCAGCAGCCCCAGGACAGGGGGCGACTATGGCTACACCTTC.

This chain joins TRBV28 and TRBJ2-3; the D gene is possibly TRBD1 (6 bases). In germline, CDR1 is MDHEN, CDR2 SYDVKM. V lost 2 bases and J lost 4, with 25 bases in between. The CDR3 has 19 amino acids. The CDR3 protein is CASSLGKGSYREFPDTQYF. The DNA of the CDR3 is TGTGCCAGCAGTTTAGGAAAAGGTAGTTACAGGGAGTTTCCAGATACGCAGTATTTT.

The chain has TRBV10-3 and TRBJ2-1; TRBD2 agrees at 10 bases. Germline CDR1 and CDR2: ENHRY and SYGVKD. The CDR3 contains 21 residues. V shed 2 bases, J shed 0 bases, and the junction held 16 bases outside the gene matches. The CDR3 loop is CAISETSGTTLHQRSYNEQFF. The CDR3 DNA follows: TGTGCCATCAGTGAGACTAGCGGGACTACCTTACATCAACGCTCCTACAATGAGCAGTTCTTC.

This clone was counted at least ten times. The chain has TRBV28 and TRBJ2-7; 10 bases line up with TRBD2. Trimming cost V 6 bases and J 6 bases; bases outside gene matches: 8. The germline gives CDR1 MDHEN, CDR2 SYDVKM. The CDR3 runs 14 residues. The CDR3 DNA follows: TGTGCCAGCAGGACTCCGGGACTAGCGAGCGAGCAGTACTTC. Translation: CASRTPGLASEQYF.

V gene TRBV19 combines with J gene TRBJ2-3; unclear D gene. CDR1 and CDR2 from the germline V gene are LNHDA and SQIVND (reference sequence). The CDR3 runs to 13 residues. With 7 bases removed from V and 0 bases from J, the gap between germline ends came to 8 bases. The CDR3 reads CASTSVSTDTQYF. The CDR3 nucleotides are TGTGCCAGTACTAGTGTCAGCACAGATACGCAGTATTTT.

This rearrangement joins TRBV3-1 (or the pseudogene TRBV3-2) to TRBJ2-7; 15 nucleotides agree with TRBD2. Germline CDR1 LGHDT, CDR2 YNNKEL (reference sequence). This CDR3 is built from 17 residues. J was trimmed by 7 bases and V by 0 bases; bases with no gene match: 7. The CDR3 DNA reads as TGTGCCAGCAGCCAAGAAGAGGGACTAGCGGGAGGTGGTGAGCAGTACTTC. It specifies CASSQEEGLAGGGEQYF.

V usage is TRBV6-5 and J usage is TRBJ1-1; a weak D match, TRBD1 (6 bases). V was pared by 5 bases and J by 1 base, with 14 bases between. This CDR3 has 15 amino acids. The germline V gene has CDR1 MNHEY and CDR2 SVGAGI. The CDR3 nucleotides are TGTGCCAGCAGTCCGAGGGGGACCGGGAACACTGAAGCTTTCTTT. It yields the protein CASSPRGTGNTEAFF.

CDR3 sequence (DNA): TGCGCCAGCAGTGAGCTAGCGGGAGGCGGTACGCAGTATTTT. As protein: CASSELAGGGTQYF. The V gene is TRBV10-2, the J gene TRBJ2-3, with 11 positions matching TRBD2. The CDR3 is 14 residues long. In germline, CDR1 is WSHSY, CDR2 SAAADI. V was clipped by 2 bases and J by 8 bases; unmatched bases: 3.

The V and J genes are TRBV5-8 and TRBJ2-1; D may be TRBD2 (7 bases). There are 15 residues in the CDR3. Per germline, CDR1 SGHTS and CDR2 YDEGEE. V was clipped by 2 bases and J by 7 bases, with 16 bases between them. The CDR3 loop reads CASSLAGHSRNEQFF. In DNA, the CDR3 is TGTGCCAGCAGCTTAGCGGGACACAGTAGAAATGAGCAGTTCTTC.

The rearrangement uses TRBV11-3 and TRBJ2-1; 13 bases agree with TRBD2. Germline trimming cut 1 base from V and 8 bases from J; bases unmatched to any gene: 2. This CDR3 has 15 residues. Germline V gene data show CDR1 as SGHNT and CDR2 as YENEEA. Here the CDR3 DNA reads TGTGCCAGCAGCTTAGGAACTAGCGGGAGGGATGAGCAGTTCTTC. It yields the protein CASSLGTSGRDEQFF.

The CDR3 here is CATYSHGTNYNEQFF. Here the CDR3 DNA reads TGTGCCACCTACTCCCACGGGACTAACTACAATGAGCAGTTCTTC. The chain employs TRBV15 and TRBJ2-1, with 7 bases identical to TRBD2. Germline CDR1 is LNHNV and CDR2 is YYDKDF (reference sequence). V trimming: 8 bases; J trimming: 3 bases; junction bases outside the gene matches: 10. The CDR3 extends over 15 amino acids.

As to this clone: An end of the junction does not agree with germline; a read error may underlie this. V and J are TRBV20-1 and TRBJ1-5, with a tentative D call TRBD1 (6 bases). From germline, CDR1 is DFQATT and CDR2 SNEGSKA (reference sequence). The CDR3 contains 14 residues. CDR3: CSASGPRGKQPQHF. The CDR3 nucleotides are TGCAGTGCTAGTGGTCCCAGGGGCAAACAGCCCCAGCATTTT.

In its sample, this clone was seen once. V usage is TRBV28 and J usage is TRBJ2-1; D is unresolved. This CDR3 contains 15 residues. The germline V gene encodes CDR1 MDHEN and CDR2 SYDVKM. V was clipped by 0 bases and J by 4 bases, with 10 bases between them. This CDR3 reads CASSLWGRNYNEQFF. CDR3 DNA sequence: TGTGCCAGCAGTTTATGGGGCAGAAATTACAATGAGCAGTTCTTC.

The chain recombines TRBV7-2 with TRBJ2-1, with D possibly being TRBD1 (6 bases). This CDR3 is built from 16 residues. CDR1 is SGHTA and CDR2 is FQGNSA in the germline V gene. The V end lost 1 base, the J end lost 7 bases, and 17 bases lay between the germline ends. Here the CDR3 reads CASSLVTGSLPNEQFF. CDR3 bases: TGTGCCAGCAGCTTAGTTACAGGGTCTCTGCCAAATGAGCAGTTCTTC.

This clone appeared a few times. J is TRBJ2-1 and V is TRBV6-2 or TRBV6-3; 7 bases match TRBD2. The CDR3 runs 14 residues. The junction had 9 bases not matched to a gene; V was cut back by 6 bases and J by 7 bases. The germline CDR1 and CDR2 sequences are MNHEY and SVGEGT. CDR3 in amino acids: CASSTLRERNEQFF. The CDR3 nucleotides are TGTGCCAGCAGCACACTGCGGGAGAGGAATGAGCAGTTCTTC.

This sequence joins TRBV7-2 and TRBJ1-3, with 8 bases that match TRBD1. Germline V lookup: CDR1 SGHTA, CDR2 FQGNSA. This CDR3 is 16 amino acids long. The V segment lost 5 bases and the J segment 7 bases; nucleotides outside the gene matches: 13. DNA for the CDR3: TGTGCCAGCAGCCTAACCACCGTCCAGGGGGCCAACACCATATATTTT. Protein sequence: CASSLTTVQGANTIYF.

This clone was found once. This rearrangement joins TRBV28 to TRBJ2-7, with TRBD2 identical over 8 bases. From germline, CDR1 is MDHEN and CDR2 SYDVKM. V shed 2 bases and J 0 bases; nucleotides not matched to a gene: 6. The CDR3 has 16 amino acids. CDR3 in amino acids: CASSLPTGGGSYEQYF. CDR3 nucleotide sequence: TGTGCCAGCAGTTTACCCACCGGGGGGGGCTCCTACGAGCAGTACTTC.

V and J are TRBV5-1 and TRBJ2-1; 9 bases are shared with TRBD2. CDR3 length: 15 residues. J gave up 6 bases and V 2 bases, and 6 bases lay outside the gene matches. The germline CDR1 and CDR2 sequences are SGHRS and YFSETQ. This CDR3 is CASSLTSGLTNEQFF. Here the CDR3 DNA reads TGCGCCAGCAGCTTAACTAGCGGGTTGACCAATGAGCAGTTCTTC.

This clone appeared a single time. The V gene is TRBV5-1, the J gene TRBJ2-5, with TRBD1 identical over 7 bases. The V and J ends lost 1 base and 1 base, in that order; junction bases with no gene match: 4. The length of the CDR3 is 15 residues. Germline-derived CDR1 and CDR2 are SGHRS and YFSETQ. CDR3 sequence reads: CASSLWTGPQETQYF. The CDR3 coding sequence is TGCGCCAGCAGCTTGTGGACAGGACCCCAAGAGACCCAGTACTTC. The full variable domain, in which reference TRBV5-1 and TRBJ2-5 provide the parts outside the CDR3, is KAGVTQTPRYLIKTRGQQVTLSCSPISGHRSVSWYQQTPGQGLQFLFEYFSETQRNKGNFPGRFSGRQFSNSRSEMNVSTLELGDSALYLCASSLWTGPQETQYFGPGTRLLVL.